The 14 T cell receptor beta chains below were found in one sample sequenced in a study of blood T cell repertoires in COVID-19. Sequencing was performed with immunoSEQ multiplex PCR; in TCRdb, only in-frame clones are kept and a portion is missing. The sample carries around 40,000 clones, about 89% recorded once. The sequenced material came from peripheral blood. The receptors here all came from a woman aged 25-40 years in a cohort sampled during active COVID-19.

This clone was seen once. This chain links TRBV3-1 (or the pseudogene TRBV3-2) with TRBJ1-2, with 12 bases identical to TRBD1. The germline V gene has CDR1 LGHDT and CDR2 YNNKEL (reference sequence). The CDR3 contains 16 residues. The junction had 13 bases not matched to a gene; V was cut back by 6 bases and J by 8 bases. CDR3 loop: CASSSKPGQGARGYTF. CDR3 DNA: TGTGCCAGCAGTTCAAAACCGGGACAGGGGGCGAGGGGCTACACCTTC.

V gene TRBV14 combines with J gene TRBJ1-5; 10 bases are a match to TRBD1. Germline-derived CDR1 and CDR2 are SGHDN and FVKESK. CDR3 length: 17 amino acids. J lost 4 bases, V lost 3 bases, and 9 bases had no gene match. CDR3 coding DNA: TGTGCCAGCAGCCAGACAGGGGGCCGGGGCCAAAATCAGCCCCAGCATTTT. It codes for CASSQTGGRGQNQPQHF.

The CDR3 DNA reads TGTGCACCAGACAGTTTTAGCTCCTATAATTCACCCCTCCACTTT. This gives the protein CAPDSFSSYNSPLHF. The genes are TRBV30 and TRBJ1-6; tentative D call: TRBD1 (5 bases). Looked up from germline, CDR1 is GTSNPN and CDR2 is SVGIG (reference sequence). CDR3 length equals 15 residues.

The table lists this clone with a few counts. The chain employs TRBV7-9 and TRBJ1-3, with D possibly matching TRBD1 (6 bases). Trimming removed 5 bases from V and 7 bases from J, with 24 bases in between. This CDR3 spans 17 amino acids. Germline lookup yields CDR1 SEHNR and CDR2 FQNEAQ (reference sequence). CDR3 DNA: TGTGCCAGCAGCCGCCCACCGACCTGGGGGCTACTGAACACCATATATTTT. Its translation is CASSRPPTWGLLNTIYF.

The chain joins TRBV6-1 to TRBJ2-4; 7 nucleotides line up with TRBD2. Germline V gene sequence: CDR1 MNHNS, CDR2 SASEGT. J gave up 1 base and V 1 base, and 10 bases lay outside the gene matches. The CDR3 is made up of 18 amino acids. The chain's CDR3 is CASSEGRGVDKAKNIQYF. DNA of the CDR3: TGTGCCAGCAGTGAAGGTCGGGGGGTGGATAAGGCCAAAAACATTCAGTACTTC.

J is TRBJ2-7 and V is TRBV5-1; 10 bases map to TRBD2. V shed 4 bases and J 1 base; nucleotides not matched to a gene: 8. Germline assignment: CDR1 SGHRS and CDR2 YFSETQ. The CDR3 is 16 amino acids. Written as DNA, the CDR3 is TGCGCCAGCAGCCCGGGCGGGACTAGCGTTTCCTACGAGCAGTACTTC. Translating it yields CASSPGGTSVSYEQYF.

The CDR3: CASSIGRQGRHNYGYTF. The CDR3, as DNA: TGTGCCAGTAGTATAGGTAGACAGGGGCGGCATAACTATGGCTACACCTTC. V gene TRBV19 combines with J gene TRBJ1-2; 8 positions agree with TRBD1. The junction had 8 bases not matched to a gene; V was cut back by 1 base and J by 1 base. This CDR3 is 17 amino acids long. Germline loops: CDR1 LNHDA, CDR2 SQIVND (reference sequence).

The rearrangement joins TRBV6-5 to TRBJ2-5; D may be TRBD1 (6 bases). V lost 0 bases to trimming and J lost 4 bases, with 12 bases between them. The CDR3 has 15 residues. Germline V lookup: CDR1 MNHEY, CDR2 SVGAGI. The CDR3 sequence is CASSYSGQGTETQYF. CDR3 nucleotides: TGTGCCAGCAGTTACTCAGGGCAGGGGACAGAGACCCAGTACTTC.

This chain uses TRBV28 with TRBJ2-1, with 9 bases aligning to TRBD1. CDR1 and CDR2 (germline): MDHEN, SYDVKM. J gave up 5 bases and V 3 bases, and 5 bases lay outside the gene matches. This CDR3 comprises 15 residues. CDR3 nucleotides: TGTGCCAGCAGTTTGACCGGGACAGGGAACAATGAGCAGTTCTTC. The encoded protein is CASSLTGTGNNEQFF.

Relative to its sample, this clone is medium-sized (0.01 to 0.1%). The chain recombines TRBV6-5 with TRBJ2-7; D is uncertain. Germline-derived CDR1 and CDR2 are MNHEY and SVGAGI. Trimming stripped 6 bases from V and 4 bases from J, with 16 bases between. The CDR3 spans 14 residues. The DNA of the CDR3 is TGTGCCAGCAGCCCCTATCTCGCTATGTACGAGCAGTACTTC. Its translation: CASSPYLAMYEQYF.

CDR3 nucleotides: TGTGCCATCAGTGAGTCAGCGGGGGGGATAGCCAAAAACATTCAGTACTTC. This encodes CAISESAGGIAKNIQYF. This chain connects TRBV10-3 to TRBJ2-4; the match to TRBD2 covers 10 bases. CDR3 length: 17 residues. Germline V gene sequence: CDR1 ENHRY, CDR2 SYGVKD. The junction had 2 bases not matched to a gene; V was cut back by 0 bases and J by 0 bases.

The chain uses TRBV5-4 and TRBJ1-3; D not resolved. Germline V gives CDR1 SGHNT, CDR2 YYREEE (reference sequence). V lost 2 bases and J lost 0, with 3 bases in between. The CDR3 runs 13 residues. Here the CDR3 reads CASSFGSGNTIYF. In DNA form, the CDR3 reads TGTGCCAGCAGCTTCGGCTCTGGAAACACCATATATTTT.

The chain is built from TRBV2 and TRBJ2-5; D call uncertain. This CDR3 comprises 12 residues. V was pared by 7 bases and J by 5 bases, with 11 bases between. The germline CDR1 and CDR2 sequences are SNHLY and FYNNEI. The CDR3 is CASIRPGETQYF. In DNA, the CDR3 is TGTGCCAGCATCCGGCCGGGTGAGACCCAGTACTTC. Full variable domain (rest looked up from reference TRBV2 and TRBJ2-5): EPEVTQTPSHQVTQMGQEVILRCVPISNHLYFYWYRQILGQKVEFLVSFYNNEISEKSEIFDDQFSVERPDGSNFTLKIRSTKLEDSAMYFCASIRPGETQYFGPGTRLLVL.

This chain joins TRBV5-4 and TRBJ2-5; the D gene is possibly TRBD2 (6 bases). The CDR3 runs 14 residues. The V end lost 3 bases, the J end lost 2 bases, and 11 bases lay between the germline ends. Germline V gives CDR1 SGHNT, CDR2 YYREEE (reference sequence). The CDR3 here is CASSYTSLQETQYF. In nucleotides, the CDR3 is TGTGCCAGCAGCTACACTAGCTTACAAGAGACCCAGTACTTC.